The 9 T cell receptor beta chains below come from one sample, sequenced in a study of T cells after yellow fever vaccination. TCRdb re-called the 5' RACE reads through MiXCR, storing one row per CDR3 protein. The sample carries 200,000 to 300,000 distinct CDR3 sequences, approximately 3.5% recorded once. This specimen consisted of PBMCs, obtained 15 days after the yellow fever booster vaccination. These receptors were collected from a man aged 18 to 30 who received the YFV17D yellow fever vaccine.

The rearrangement uses TRBV20-1 and TRBJ1-5; possibly TRBD1 for D (5 bases). This CDR3 has 10 residues. The germline V gene encodes CDR1 DFQATT and CDR2 SNEGSKA (reference sequence). The CDR3 region has the DNA TGCAGCTGGGGGGGTCAGCCCCAGCATTTT. Translating gives CSWGGQPQHF.

This clonotype was counted many times. The chain employs TRBV9 and TRBJ2-1; TRBD2 matches 13 bases. The CDR3 length is 14 residues. Germline values: CDR1 SGDLS, CDR2 YYNGEE. V was clipped by 3 bases and J by 10 bases; unmatched bases: 4. CDR3 region: CASSGTSGGWEQFF. CDR3 coding DNA: TGTGCCAGCAGCGGGACTAGCGGGGGCTGGGAGCAGTTCTTC.

In this sample, this clonotype turned up many times. The chain is built from TRBV12-3 or TRBV12-4 and TRBJ1-2; D remains ambiguous. This CDR3 is built from 13 residues. Trimming removed 0 bases from V and 7 bases from J, with 9 bases in between. In DNA form, the CDR3 reads TGTGCCAGCAGTTTAGCGGCCGAGAGTGGCTACACCTTC. Amino acid sequence: CASSLAAESGYTF.

This clonotype appeared many times. The chain uses TRBV5-6 and TRBJ2-3; 10 bases agree with TRBD1. CDR3 length: 13 amino acids. The ends lost 9 bases at V and 4 bases at J; junction bases unmatched: 5. Germline CDR1 and CDR2: SGHDT and YYEEEE. CDR3 sequence reads: CATDRGQADTQYF. CDR3 nucleotides: TGTGCCACCGACAGGGGGCAAGCAGATACGCAGTATTTT.

Many counts were recorded for this clonotype. This rearrangement joins TRBV4-1 to TRBJ2-3; 9 bases are a match to TRBD2. Germline V gene data show CDR1 as MGHRA and CDR2 as YSYEKL. CDR3 length: 16 amino acids. With 3 bases clipped from V and 0 bases from J, the junction kept 4 bases outside the gene matches. The DNA for the CDR3 is TGCGCCAGCAGCCAGCAGACTAGCGGCAGCACAGATACGCAGTATTTT. It yields the protein CASSQQTSGSTDTQYF.

The V and J genes are TRBV5-4 and TRBJ2-5, with D unresolved. Germline CDR1 reads SGHNT; CDR2 reads YYREEE (reference sequence). This CDR3 comprises 14 residues. V was trimmed by 4 bases and J by 1 base, leaving 11 bases between them. For the CDR3, the DNA is TGTGCCAGCAGCCCTCCGGAGAGCCAAGAGACCCAGTACTTC. Protein sequence: CASSPPESQETQYF.

The sample holds many counts of this clonotype. CDR3 loop: CSAREQGTTEAFF. DNA for the CDR3: TGCAGTGCTAGAGAACAGGGGACGACTGAAGCTTTCTTT. The V and J genes are TRBV20-1 and TRBJ1-1; 7 bases align to TRBD1. The V gene's germline CDR1 is DFQATT and CDR2 SNEGSKA (reference sequence). Losses at the gene ends were 0 bases for V and 5 bases for J; bases not matched to a gene: 3. CDR3 size: 13 residues.

This clonotype came up many times. J is TRBJ1-6 and V is TRBV7-2, with D unresolved. Germline assignment: CDR1 SGHTA and CDR2 FQGNSA. V lost 5 bases and J 7 bases, leaving 18 bases between the germline ends. This CDR3 is 16 amino acids long. The CDR3 protein is CASSPSSGQRNSPLHF. CDR3 DNA: TGTGCCAGCAGCCCATCATCTGGGCAGAGGAATTCACCCCTCCACTTT.

The V and J genes are TRBV7-8 and TRBJ1-5, with a tentative D call TRBD1 (5 bases). In germline, CDR1 is SGHVS, CDR2 FQNEAQ. V shed 5 bases and J shed 6 bases, with 17 bases lying between them. The CDR3 is 15 amino acids. DNA for the CDR3: TGTGCCAGCAGCCCCCCGGGGCAATTGGTTCAGCCCCAGCATTTT. Translation gives CASSPPGQLVQPQHF.